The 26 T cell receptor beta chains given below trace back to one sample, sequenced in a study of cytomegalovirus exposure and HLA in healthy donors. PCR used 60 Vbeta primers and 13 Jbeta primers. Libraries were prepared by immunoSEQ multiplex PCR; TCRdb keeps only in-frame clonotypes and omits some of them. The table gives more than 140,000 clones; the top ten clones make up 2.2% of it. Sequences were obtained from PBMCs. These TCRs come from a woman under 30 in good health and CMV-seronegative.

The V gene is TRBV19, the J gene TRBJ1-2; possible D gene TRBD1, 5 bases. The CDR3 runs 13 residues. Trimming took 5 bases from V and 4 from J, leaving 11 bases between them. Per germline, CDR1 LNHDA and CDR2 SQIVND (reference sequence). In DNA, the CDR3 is TGTGCCAGTAGTCCACACGGGGGCTATGGCTACACCTTC. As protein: CASSPHGGYGYTF. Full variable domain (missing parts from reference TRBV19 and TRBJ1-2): DGGITQSPKYLFRKEGQNVTLSCEQNLNHDAMYWYRQDPGQGLRLIYYSQIVNDFQKGDIAEGYSVSREKKESFPLTVTSAQKNPTAFYLCASSPHGGYGYTFGSGTRLTVV.

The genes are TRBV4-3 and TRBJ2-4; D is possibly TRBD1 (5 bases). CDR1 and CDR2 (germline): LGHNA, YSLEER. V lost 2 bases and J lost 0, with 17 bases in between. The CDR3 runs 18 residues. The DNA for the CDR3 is TGCGCCAGCAGCCAAACCTTTCAGGGTCGTGGAGCCAAAAACATTCAGTACTTC. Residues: CASSQTFQGRGAKNIQYF.

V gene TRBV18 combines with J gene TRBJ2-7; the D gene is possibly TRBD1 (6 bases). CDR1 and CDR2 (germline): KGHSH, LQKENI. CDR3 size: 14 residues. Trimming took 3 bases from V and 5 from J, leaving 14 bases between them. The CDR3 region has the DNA TGTGCCAGCTCACCTAGACAGGACCCCCACGAGCAGTACTTC. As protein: CASSPRQDPHEQYF.

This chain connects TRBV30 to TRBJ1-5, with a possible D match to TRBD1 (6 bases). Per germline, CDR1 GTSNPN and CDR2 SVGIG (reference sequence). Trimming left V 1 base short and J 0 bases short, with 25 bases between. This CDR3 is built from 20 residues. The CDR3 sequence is CAWSAHVGGRDIYSNQPQHF. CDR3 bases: TGTGCCTGGAGTGCTCATGTCGGGGGGCGCGATATTTATAGCAATCAGCCCCAGCATTTT.

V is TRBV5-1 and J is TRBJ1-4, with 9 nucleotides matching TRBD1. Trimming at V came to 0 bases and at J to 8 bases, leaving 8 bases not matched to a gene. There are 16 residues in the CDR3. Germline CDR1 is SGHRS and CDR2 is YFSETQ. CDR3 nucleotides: TGCGCCAGCAGCTTGGACAACCGACAGGGGGGGGAAAAACTGTTTTTT. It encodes CASSLDNRQGGEKLFF.

The CDR3 is CASSLYQGGGGTEAFF. The CDR3 bases are TGTGCCAGCAGTTTATACCAGGGGGGAGGTGGCACTGAAGCTTTCTTT. The chain joins TRBV28 to TRBJ1-1, with 7 nucleotides matching TRBD1. This CDR3 has 16 residues. Germline CDR1 is MDHEN and CDR2 is SYDVKM. The junction had 9 bases not matched to a gene; V was cut back by 1 base and J by 4 bases.

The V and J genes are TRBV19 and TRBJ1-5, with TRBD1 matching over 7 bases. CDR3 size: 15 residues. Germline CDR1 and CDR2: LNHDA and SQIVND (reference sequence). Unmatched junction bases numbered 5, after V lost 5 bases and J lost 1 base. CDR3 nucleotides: TGTGCCAGTAGTGCAGGACAGGTCAGCAATCAGCCCCAGCATTTT. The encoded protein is CASSAGQVSNQPQHF.

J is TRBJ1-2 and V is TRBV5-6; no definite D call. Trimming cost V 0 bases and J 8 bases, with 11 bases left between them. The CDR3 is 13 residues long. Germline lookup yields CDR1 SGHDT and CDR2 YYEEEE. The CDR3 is CASSLASLWGYTF. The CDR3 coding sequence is TGTGCCAGCAGCTTGGCAAGCCTTTGGGGCTACACCTTC.

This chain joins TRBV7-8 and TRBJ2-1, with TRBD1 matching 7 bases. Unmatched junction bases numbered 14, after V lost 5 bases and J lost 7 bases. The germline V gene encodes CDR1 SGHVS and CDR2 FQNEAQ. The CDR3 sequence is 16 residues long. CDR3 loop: CASSTNLPGQKNEQFF. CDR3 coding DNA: TGTGCCAGCAGCACTAACCTACCGGGACAGAAAAATGAGCAGTTCTTC.

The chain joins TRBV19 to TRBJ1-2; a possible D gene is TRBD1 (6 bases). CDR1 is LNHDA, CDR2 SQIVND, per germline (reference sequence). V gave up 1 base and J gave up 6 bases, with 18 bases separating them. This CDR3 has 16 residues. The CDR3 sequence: CASSIGWDTETDGYTF. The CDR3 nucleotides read TGTGCCAGTAGTATAGGGTGGGACACCGAAACAGATGGCTACACCTTC. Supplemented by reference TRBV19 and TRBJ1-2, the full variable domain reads DGGITQSPKYLFRKEGQNVTLSCEQNLNHDAMYWYRQDPGQGLRLIYYSQIVNDFQKGDIAEGYSVSREKKESFPLTVTSAQKNPTAFYLCASSIGWDTETDGYTFGSGTRLTVV.

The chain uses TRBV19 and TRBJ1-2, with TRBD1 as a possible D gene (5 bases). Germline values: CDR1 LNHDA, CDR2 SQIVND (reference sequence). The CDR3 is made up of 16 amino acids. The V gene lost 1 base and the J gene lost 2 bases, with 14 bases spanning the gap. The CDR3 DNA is TGTGCCAGTAGTATAGGGCCGACAGCTACAAACTATGGCTACACCTTC. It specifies CASSIGPTATNYGYTF.

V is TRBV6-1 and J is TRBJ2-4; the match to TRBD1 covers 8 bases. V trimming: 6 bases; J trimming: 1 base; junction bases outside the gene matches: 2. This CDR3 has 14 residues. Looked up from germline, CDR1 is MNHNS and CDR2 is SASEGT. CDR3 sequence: CASRQGVAKNIQYF. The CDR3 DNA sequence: TGTGCCAGCAGACAGGGGGTGGCCAAAAACATTCAGTACTTC.

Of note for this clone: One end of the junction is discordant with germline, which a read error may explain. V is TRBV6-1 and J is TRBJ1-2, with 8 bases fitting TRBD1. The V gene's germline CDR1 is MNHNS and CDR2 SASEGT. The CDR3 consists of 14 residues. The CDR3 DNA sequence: TGTGCCGGCAGTCCGGACAGGGTCTACTATGGCTACACCTTC. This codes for CAGSPDRVYYGYTF.

CDR3 coding DNA: TGCGCCAGCAGCCAAGGACCTTTAGCGGGAGTCACCTACGAGCAGTACTTC. It is translated as CASSQGPLAGVTYEQYF. This chain joins TRBV4-1 and TRBJ2-7; TRBD2 matches at 9 bases. Germline assignment: CDR1 MGHRA and CDR2 YSYEKL. CDR3 size: 17 residues. V was clipped by 1 base and J by 2 bases; unmatched bases: 9.

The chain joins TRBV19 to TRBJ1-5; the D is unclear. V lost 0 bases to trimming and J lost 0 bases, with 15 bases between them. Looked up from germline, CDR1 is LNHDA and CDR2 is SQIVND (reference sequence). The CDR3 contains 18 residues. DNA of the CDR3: TGTGCCAGTAGTATAGATCGGCAGGCCTTTTATAGCAATCAGCCCCAGCATTTT. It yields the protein CASSIDRQAFYSNQPQHF.

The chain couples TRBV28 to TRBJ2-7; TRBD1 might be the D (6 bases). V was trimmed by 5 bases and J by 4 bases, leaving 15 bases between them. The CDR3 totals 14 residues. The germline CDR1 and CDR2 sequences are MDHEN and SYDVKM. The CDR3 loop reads CASSPGVARYEQYV. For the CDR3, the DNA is TGTGCCAGCAGTCCAGGGGTCGCCCGATACGAGCAGTACGTC.

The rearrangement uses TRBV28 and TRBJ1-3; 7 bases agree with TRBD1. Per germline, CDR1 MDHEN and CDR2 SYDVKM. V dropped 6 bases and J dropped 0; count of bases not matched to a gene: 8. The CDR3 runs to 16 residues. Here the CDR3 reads CASSQLQGTSGNTIYF. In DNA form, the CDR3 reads TGTGCCAGCAGCCAGTTACAGGGGACCTCTGGAAACACCATATATTTT. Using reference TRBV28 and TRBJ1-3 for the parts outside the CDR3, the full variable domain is DVKVTQSSRYLVKRTGEKVFLECVQDMDHENMFWYRQDPGLGLRLIYFSYDVKMKEKGDIPEGYSVSREKKERFSLILESASTNQTSMYLCASSQLQGTSGNTIYFGEGSWLTVV.

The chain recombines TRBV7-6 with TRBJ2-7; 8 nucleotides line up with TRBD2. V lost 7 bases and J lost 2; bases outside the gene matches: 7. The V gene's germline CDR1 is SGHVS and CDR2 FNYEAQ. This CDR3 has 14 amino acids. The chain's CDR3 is CASTSGSRPYEQYF. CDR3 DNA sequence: TGTGCCAGCACGAGCGGGAGTCGACCCTACGAGCAGTACTTC.

The CDR3 is CASQQYSNQPQHF. The CDR3, as DNA: TGTGCCAGTCAACAGTATAGCAATCAGCCCCAGCATTTT. The chain joins TRBV6-1 to TRBJ1-5; D unclear. Germline assignment: CDR1 MNHNS and CDR2 SASEGT. Trimming pared 9 bases from V and 0 bases from J, leaving 9 bases between. The CDR3 loop spans 13 amino acids.

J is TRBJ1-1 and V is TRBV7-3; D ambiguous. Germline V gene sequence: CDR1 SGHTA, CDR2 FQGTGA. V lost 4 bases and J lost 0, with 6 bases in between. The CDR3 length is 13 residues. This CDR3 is CASSSGMNTEAFF. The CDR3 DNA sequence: TGTGCCAGCAGCTCGGGGATGAACACTGAAGCTTTCTTT.

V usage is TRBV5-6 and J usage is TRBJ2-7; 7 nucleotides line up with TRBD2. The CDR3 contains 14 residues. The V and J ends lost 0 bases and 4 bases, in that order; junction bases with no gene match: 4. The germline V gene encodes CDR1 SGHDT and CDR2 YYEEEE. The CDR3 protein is CASSLGGLIYEQYV. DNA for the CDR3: TGTGCCAGCAGCTTGGGGGGACTAATTTACGAGCAGTACGTC.

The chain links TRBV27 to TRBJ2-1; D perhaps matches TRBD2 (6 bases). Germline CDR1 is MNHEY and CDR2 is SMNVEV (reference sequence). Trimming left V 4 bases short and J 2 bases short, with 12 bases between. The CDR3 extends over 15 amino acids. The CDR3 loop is CASSSGTDAYNEQFF. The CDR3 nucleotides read TGTGCCAGCAGTTCCGGGACTGACGCCTACAATGAGCAGTTCTTC.

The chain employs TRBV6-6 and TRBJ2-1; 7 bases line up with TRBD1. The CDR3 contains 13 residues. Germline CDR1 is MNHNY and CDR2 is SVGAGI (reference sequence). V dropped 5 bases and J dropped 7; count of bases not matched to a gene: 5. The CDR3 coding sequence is TGTGCCAGCAGTGGGACAGAGAGGAATGAGCAGTTCTTC. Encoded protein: CASSGTERNEQFF.

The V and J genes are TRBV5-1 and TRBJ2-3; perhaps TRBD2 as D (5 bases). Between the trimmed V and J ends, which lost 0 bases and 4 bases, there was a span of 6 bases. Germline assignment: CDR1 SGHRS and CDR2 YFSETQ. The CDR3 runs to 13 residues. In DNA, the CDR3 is TGCGCCAGCAGCTTGGAAGCGGCAGATACGCAGTATTTT. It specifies CASSLEAADTQYF.

CDR3 DNA: TGTGCCAGCAGCCGCGAAATCAGGTATGACTACGAGCAGTACGTC. Translating gives CASSREIRYDYEQYV. This chain links TRBV7-4 with TRBJ2-7; D is ambiguous. Trimming shortened V by 5 bases and J by 3 bases, and 17 bases separated the two germline ends. Per the germline V gene, CDR1 is SGHVT and CDR2 is SQSDAQ. This CDR3 has 15 residues.

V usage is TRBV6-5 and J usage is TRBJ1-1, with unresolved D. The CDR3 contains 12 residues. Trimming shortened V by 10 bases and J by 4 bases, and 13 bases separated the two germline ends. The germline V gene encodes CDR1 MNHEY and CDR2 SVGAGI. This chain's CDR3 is CATQPQFTEAFF. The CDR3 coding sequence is TGTGCCACTCAACCCCAGTTCACTGAAGCTTTCTTT.